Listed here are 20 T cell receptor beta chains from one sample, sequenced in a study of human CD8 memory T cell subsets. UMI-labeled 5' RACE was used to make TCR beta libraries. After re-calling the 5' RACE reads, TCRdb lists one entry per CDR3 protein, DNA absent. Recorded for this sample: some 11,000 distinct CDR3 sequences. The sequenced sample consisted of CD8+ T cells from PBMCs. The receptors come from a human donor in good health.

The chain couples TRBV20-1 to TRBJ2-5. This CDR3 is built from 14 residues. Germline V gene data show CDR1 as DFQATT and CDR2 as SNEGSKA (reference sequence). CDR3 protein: CSSSQTLADDAQYF.

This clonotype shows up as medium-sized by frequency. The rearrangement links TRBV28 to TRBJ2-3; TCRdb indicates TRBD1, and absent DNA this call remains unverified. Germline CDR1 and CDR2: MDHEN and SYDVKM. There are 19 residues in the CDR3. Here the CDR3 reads CASSSPLIVVDRGLDTQYF.

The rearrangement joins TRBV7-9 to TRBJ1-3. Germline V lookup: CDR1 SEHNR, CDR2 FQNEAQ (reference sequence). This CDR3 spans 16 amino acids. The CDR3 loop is CASSLVSRGSGNTIYF. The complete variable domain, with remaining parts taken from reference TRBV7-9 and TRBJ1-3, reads DTGVSQNPRHKITKRGQNVTFRCDPISEHNRLYWYRQTLGQGPEFLTYFQNEAQLEKSRLLSDRFSAERPKGSFSTLEIQRTEQGDSAMYLCASSLVSRGSGNTIYFGEGSWLTVV.

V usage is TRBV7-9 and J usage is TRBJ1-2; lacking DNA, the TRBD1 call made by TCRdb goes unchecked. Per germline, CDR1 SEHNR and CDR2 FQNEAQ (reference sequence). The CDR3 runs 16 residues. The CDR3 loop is CASSLAPGTGDYGYTF. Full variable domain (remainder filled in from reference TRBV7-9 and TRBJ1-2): DTGVSQNPRHKITKRGQNVTFRCDPISEHNRLYWYRQTLGQGPEFLTYFQNEAQLEKSRLLSDRFSAERPKGSFSTLEIQRTEQGDSAMYLCASSLAPGTGDYGYTFGSGTRLTVV.

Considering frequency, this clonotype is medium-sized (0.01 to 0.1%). The CDR3 region is CASIPTLDPHSYNEQFF. The genes are TRBV12-3 or TRBV12-4 and TRBJ2-1; no DNA is available, so the TRBD1 call from TCRdb remains unchecked. CDR3 length: 17 amino acids.

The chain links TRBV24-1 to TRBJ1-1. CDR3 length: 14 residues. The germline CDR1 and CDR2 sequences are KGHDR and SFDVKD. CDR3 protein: CATSDPDGSGEAFF.

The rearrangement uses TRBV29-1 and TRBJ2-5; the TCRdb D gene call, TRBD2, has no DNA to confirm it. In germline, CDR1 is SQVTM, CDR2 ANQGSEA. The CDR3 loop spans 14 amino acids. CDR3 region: CSAEAGEDQETQYF.

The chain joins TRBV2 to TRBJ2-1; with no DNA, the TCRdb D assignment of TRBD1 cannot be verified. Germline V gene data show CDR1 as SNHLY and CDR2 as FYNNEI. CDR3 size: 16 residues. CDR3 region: CASSAPSGGGCNEQFF.

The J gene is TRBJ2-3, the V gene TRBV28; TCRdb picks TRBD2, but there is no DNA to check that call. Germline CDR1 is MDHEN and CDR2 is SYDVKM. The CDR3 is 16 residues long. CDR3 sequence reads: CASSLLVAGGTDTQYF.

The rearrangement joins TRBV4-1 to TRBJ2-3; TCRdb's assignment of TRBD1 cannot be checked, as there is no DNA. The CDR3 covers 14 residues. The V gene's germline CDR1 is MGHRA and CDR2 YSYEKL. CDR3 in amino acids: CASSLTTGPDTQYF.

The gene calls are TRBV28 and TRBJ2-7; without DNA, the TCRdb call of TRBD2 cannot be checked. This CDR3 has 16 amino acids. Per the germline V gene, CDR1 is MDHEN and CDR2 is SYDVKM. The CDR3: CASSLVWTSGRFEQYF.

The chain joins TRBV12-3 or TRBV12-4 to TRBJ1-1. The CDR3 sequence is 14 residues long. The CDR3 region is CASSFRLQDPEAFF.

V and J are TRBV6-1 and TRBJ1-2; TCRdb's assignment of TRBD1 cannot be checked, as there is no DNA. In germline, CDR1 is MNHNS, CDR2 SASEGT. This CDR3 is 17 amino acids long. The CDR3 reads CASRPTTGLGGNYGYTF.

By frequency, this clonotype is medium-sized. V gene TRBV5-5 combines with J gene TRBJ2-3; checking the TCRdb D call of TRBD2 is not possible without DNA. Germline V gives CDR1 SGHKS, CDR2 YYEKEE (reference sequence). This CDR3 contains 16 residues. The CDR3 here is CASSLVAGAYTDTQYF.

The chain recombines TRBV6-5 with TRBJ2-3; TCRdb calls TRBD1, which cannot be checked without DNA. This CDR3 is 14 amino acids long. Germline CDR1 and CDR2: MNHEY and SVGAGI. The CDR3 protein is CATKEGVGADTQYF.

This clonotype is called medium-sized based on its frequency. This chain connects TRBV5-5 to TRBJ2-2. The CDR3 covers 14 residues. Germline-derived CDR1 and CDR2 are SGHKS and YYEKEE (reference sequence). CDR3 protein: CASSLTGNTGELFF.

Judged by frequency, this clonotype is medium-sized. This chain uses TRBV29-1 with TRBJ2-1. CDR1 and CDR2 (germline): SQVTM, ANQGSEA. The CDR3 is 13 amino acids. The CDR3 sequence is CSVWVQNSNEQFF.

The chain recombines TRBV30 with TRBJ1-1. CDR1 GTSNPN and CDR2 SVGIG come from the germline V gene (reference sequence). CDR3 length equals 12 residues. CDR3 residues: CAWEPGGTEAFF.

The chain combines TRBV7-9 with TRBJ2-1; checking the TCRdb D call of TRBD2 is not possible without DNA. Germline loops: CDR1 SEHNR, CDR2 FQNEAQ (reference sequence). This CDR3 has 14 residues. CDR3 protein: CASTLAGGNNEQFF.

The CDR3 loop reads CASKLAGLQETQYF. The genes are TRBV2 and TRBJ2-5; the TCRdb call, TRBD2, lacks DNA for checking. In germline, CDR1 is SNHLY, CDR2 FYNNEI. There are 14 residues in the CDR3.